This passage covers 25 T cell receptor beta chains from one sample sequenced in a study of shared clonotypes between healthy human individuals. The data were produced by immunoSEQ multiplex PCR, yet TCRdb's version contains in-frame clones alone and is incomplete. The sample records about 1 million clones, 65% to 80% being singletons. The specimen sequenced was memory CD4+ T cells sorted from blood. Subset described: CD45RA-negative fraction. All receptors derive from a man aged 18 to 29 in good health.

This clone was seen a handful of times. The chain has TRBV29-1 and TRBJ1-5, with 7 bases lining up with TRBD1. The CDR3 runs to 12 residues. Germline CDR1 and CDR2: SQVTM and ANQGSEA. V dropped 7 bases and J dropped 3; count of bases not matched to a gene: 3. CDR3 amino acids: CSAGQFNQPQHF. DNA for the CDR3: TGCAGCGCGGGACAGTTCAATCAGCCCCAGCATTTT.

For the CDR3, the DNA is TGTGCCATCAGTGATCCAGGTTTGGGGGGAAGCGGCTACACCTTC. This encodes CAISDPGLGGSGYTF. The V gene is TRBV10-3, the J gene TRBJ1-2; TRBD1 is a possible D gene (5 bases). Trimming removed 3 bases at V and 8 bases at J, with 19 bases between. Germline V gene lookup returns CDR1 ENHRY and CDR2 SYGVKD. The CDR3 length is 15 residues.

CDR3 region: CAIREVAGELFF. The CDR3 coding sequence is TGTGCCATCCGCGAGGTGGCCGGGGAGCTGTTTTTT. The chain is built from TRBV6-1 and TRBJ2-2; no firm D call. Trimming removed 10 bases at V and 6 bases at J, with 12 bases between. Germline V lookup: CDR1 MNHNS, CDR2 SASEGT. The CDR3 contains 12 residues.

CDR3 DNA: TGTGCCAGTAAATCCGGAGGCTCCTACAATGAGCAGTTCTTC. It yields the protein CASKSGGSYNEQFF. This rearrangement joins TRBV19 to TRBJ2-1; D is possibly TRBD2 (5 bases). The germline CDR1 and CDR2 sequences are LNHDA and SQIVND (reference sequence). V lost 7 bases and J lost 0, with 10 bases in between. This CDR3 region has 14 residues.

The genes are TRBV5-1 and TRBJ2-2; a possible D gene is TRBD1 (6 bases). The V and J ends lost 5 bases and 4 bases respectively, with 12 bases between them. CDR3 size: 14 residues. CDR1 and CDR2 from the germline V gene are SGHRS and YFSETQ. The CDR3 loop reads CASSEGGSTGELFF. In DNA, the CDR3 is TGCGCCAGCAGTGAAGGGGGAAGCACCGGGGAGCTGTTTTTT.

As DNA, the CDR3 is TGTGCCAGCACCCCGGACAGGGCGAATTCACCCCTCCACTTT. Protein: CASTPDRANSPLHF. J is TRBJ1-6 and V is TRBV2; 8 positions match TRBD1. Germline assignment: CDR1 SNHLY and CDR2 FYNNEI. The CDR3 is 14 amino acids. The V gene end was trimmed by 7 bases and the J gene end by 7 bases; junction bases not matched to a gene: 6.

This chain's CDR3 is CASSKGQGNFEKLFF. The CDR3 coding sequence is TGTGCCAGTAGTAAGGGACAGGGGAATTTTGAAAAACTGTTTTTT. This chain joins TRBV19 and TRBJ1-4; 10 positions match TRBD1. V lost 4 bases and J lost 7; bases outside the gene matches: 6. The CDR3 is made up of 15 amino acids. Germline V gene sequence: CDR1 LNHDA, CDR2 SQIVND (reference sequence).

This rearrangement joins TRBV12-5 to TRBJ2-7; D gene uncertain. The CDR3 runs 12 residues. CDR1 and CDR2 (germline): LGHNT, FRNRAP. V lost 6 bases, J lost 3 bases, and 9 bases lay in between. This CDR3 is CASGPANYEQYF. The CDR3 bases are TGTGCTAGTGGCCCAGCCAACTACGAGCAGTACTTC.

The genes are TRBV19 and TRBJ2-5; D might be TRBD1 (5 bases). The ends were cut back, 11 bases at V and 5 bases at J, with 21 bases in the middle. The CDR3 sequence is 14 residues long. Germline CDR1 and CDR2: LNHDA and SQIVND (reference sequence). For the CDR3, the DNA is TGTGCCTCCCAGTCAGGGCAGTGTGTGGAGACCCAGTACTTC. It translates to CASQSGQCVETQYF.

This clone was seen just once. This chain joins TRBV5-5 and TRBJ2-5; D gene uncertain. Trimming stripped 5 bases from V and 2 bases from J, with 13 bases between. Germline CDR1 SGHKS, CDR2 YYEKEE (reference sequence). This CDR3 is 14 amino acids long. Here the CDR3 reads CASSSRWGQETQYF. The CDR3 DNA reads TGTGCCAGCAGTAGTAGATGGGGACAAGAGACCCAGTACTTC.

This clone was seen just once. This sequence joins TRBV5-6 and TRBJ2-7, with D possibly being TRBD1 (5 bases). Germline lookup yields CDR1 SGHDT and CDR2 YYEEEE. The CDR3 runs 14 residues. V lost 0 bases and J lost 7, with 14 bases in between. CDR3 DNA sequence: TGTGCCAGCAGCTTGGAGATGGGGCCAGGAGAGCAGTACTTC. It is translated as CASSLEMGPGEQYF.

This chain links TRBV6-1 with TRBJ1-2; 7 bases are a match to TRBD1. V was clipped by 7 bases and J by 8 bases; unmatched bases: 13. CDR1 MNHNS and CDR2 SASEGT come from the germline V gene. The CDR3 length is 14 residues. The CDR3 DNA reads as TGTGCCAGCAACCTGGACAGGCAACAGGGGGGCTACACCTTC. It translates to CASNLDRQQGGYTF.

The chain couples TRBV28 to TRBJ1-1, with D tentatively TRBD1 (5 bases). CDR3 length: 14 residues. Germline-derived CDR1 and CDR2 are MDHEN and SYDVKM. The ends were cut back, 3 bases at V and 6 bases at J, with 14 bases in the middle. CDR3 nucleotide sequence: TGTGCCAGCAGTTTGATGTCCGGGACCCCTGAAGCTTTCTTT. Amino acid sequence: CASSLMSGTPEAFF.

In DNA form, the CDR3 reads TGTGCCAGCAGCCGCTACCGAGACACCGGGGAGCTGTTTTTT. Translated: CASSRYRDTGELFF. The gene calls are TRBV7-2 and TRBJ2-2; D ambiguous. The V and J ends lost 5 bases and 3 bases respectively, with 10 bases between them. The CDR3 runs to 14 residues. Looked up from germline, CDR1 is SGHTA and CDR2 is FQGNSA.

V usage is TRBV2 and J usage is TRBJ1-5, with 7 bases identical to TRBD1. The germline gives CDR1 SNHLY, CDR2 FYNNEI. The CDR3 is 17 amino acids. V was pared by 4 bases and J by 0 bases, with 9 bases of the junction left unmatched. As DNA, the CDR3 is TGTGCCAGCAGTGGTAGACAGGGTCTCTATAGCAATCAGCCCCAGCATTTT. Its protein product is CASSGRQGLYSNQPQHF.

This clone was observed a handful of times. This chain connects TRBV9 to TRBJ1-4; D uncertain. Per germline, CDR1 SGDLS and CDR2 YYNGEE. Trimming left V 4 bases short and J 0 bases short, with 13 bases between. The CDR3 consists of 16 residues. CDR3 region: CASSRADFATNEKLFF. The CDR3 region has the DNA TGTGCCAGCAGCAGGGCAGATTTCGCAACTAATGAAAAACTGTTTTTT.

The chain has TRBV4-1 and TRBJ2-7; D might be TRBD2 (6 bases). The V end was cut by 3 bases, the J end by 1 base, with 13 bases between. Looked up from germline, CDR1 is MGHRA and CDR2 is YSYEKL. The CDR3 contains 15 residues. In DNA, the CDR3 is TGCGCCAGCAGCCAGCCGGGACTGCAATCCTACGAGCAGTACTTC. Translating gives CASSQPGLQSYEQYF.

The chain combines TRBV4-3 with TRBJ2-1; 7 nucleotides line up with TRBD1. V shed 1 base, J shed 4 bases, and the junction held 10 bases outside the gene matches. Germline-derived CDR1 and CDR2 are LGHNA and YSLEER. The CDR3 covers 17 residues. The DNA of the CDR3 is TGCGCCAGCAGCCAAGGTGGACAGGCTGACAGTTACAATGAGCAGTTCTTC. This translates into CASSQGGQADSYNEQFF.

This clone showed up just once. The chain couples TRBV28 to TRBJ1-1; no firm D call. CDR3 length: 13 residues. With 1 base removed from V and 4 bases from J, the gap between germline ends came to 7 bases. Germline lookup yields CDR1 MDHEN and CDR2 SYDVKM. The CDR3 reads CASSLSGFTEAFF. The CDR3, as DNA: TGTGCCAGCAGTTTATCTGGGTTCACTGAAGCTTTCTTT.

The chain employs TRBV19 and TRBJ1-5, with D maybe TRBD1 (6 bases). V was clipped by 4 bases and J by 1 base, with 11 bases between them. CDR3 length equals 15 residues. Germline lookup yields CDR1 LNHDA and CDR2 SQIVND (reference sequence). Here the CDR3 DNA reads TGTGCCAGTAGTAAAGGACAGAGCAGCAATCAGCCCCAGCATTTT. This codes for CASSKGQSSNQPQHF.

The chain has TRBV6-5 and TRBJ2-7, with D possibly TRBD2 on 6 matching bases. Trimming removed 6 bases at V and 0 bases at J, with 15 bases between. Germline V gives CDR1 MNHEY, CDR2 SVGAGI. The CDR3 has 15 residues. The CDR3 nucleotides are TGTGCCAGCAGGTACCGGGGAGGTAACTCCTACGAGCAGTACTTC. Its translation is CASRYRGGNSYEQYF.

The V call is TRBV5-1, the J call TRBJ2-5; D is ambiguous. The germline V gene has CDR1 SGHRS and CDR2 YFSETQ. The CDR3 contains 15 residues. V was cut by 0 bases and J by 5 bases, with 14 bases left in between. CDR3 DNA: TGCGCCAGCAGCTTGGGGGGAAGTTCGGGTGAGACCCAGTACTTC. Translating gives CASSLGGSSGETQYF.

This clone was recorded once. V is TRBV29-1 and J is TRBJ2-2, with TRBD2 matching over 7 bases. The V segment lost 4 bases and the J segment 6 bases; nucleotides outside the gene matches: 8. Germline V CDR1 and CDR2: SQVTM, ANQGSEA. This CDR3 has 14 residues. The CDR3 DNA reads as TGCAGCGTTGCTGGGGGGGTTGCCGCCGGGGAGCTGTTTTTT. It yields the protein CSVAGGVAAGELFF.

As concerns this clone: The same CDR3 can be traced to other DNA sequences in this sample. This rearrangement joins TRBV18 to TRBJ2-7; D gene unclear. CDR3 length: 14 amino acids. Trimming left V 0 bases short and J 2 bases short, with 8 bases between. CDR1 and CDR2 (germline): KGHSH, LQKENI. The CDR3 region is CASSPPRNPYEQYF. CDR3 bases: TGTGCCAGCTCACCACCCAGGAACCCCTACGAGCAGTACTTC.

This chain uses TRBV7-9 with TRBJ2-1; TRBD2 aligns across 7 bases. The V gene end was trimmed by 1 base and the J gene end by 10 bases; junction bases not matched to a gene: 10. This CDR3 is built from 15 residues. Germline V lookup: CDR1 SEHNR, CDR2 FQNEAQ (reference sequence). The CDR3 reads CASSLVPAGRLEQFF. The CDR3 DNA is TGTGCCAGCAGCTTAGTTCCAGCGGGGAGGCTCGAGCAGTTCTTC.